The rows below give T cell receptor beta chains drawn from one sample of a study of metastatic and nonmetastatic thyroid tumors. TCRdb re-called clones from the PCR reads using MiXCR. The sample has around 20,000 clones, approximately 29% seen once. Sample: adjacent normal tissue. These receptors were obtained from a female donor with papillary thyroid cancer or a benign thyroid nodule (not recorded which). Some clones in this sample may be carry-over from other donors' samples. CDR3s include the opening cysteine and the closing phenylalanine or tryptophan. Fields, in order: D gene, V gene, CDR3 protein. A D gene is named only where the DNA matches it firmly.

D gene: TRBD2
V gene: TRBV27
CDR3 protein: CASTQRAGGVVYEQFF

D gene: NA
V gene: TRBV6-5
CDR3 protein: CASSYPGARAIYF

D gene: NA
V gene: TRBV5-6
CDR3 protein: CASSLALRGTYEQYF

D gene: NA
V gene: TRBV6-4
CDR3 protein: CASSVTVNTEAFF

D gene: NA
V gene: TRBV28
CDR3 protein: CASSTPTGLTYGYTF

D gene: NA
V gene: TRBV5-1
CDR3 protein: CASSLPIGQSSYEQYF

D gene: NA
V gene: TRBV6-1
CDR3 protein: CASSEAGGFSNQPQHF

D gene: NA
V gene: TRBV6-1
CDR3 protein: CASSALHSSGANVLTF

D gene: NA
V gene: TRBV10-3
CDR3 protein: CAISESAQGLATQYF

D gene: NA
V gene: TRBV9
CDR3 protein: CASSVVGGINQPQHF

D gene: NA
V gene: TRBV6-1
CDR3 protein: CASSMGGETQYF

D gene: NA
V gene: TRBV28
CDR3 protein: CASKGSLNNSPLHF

D gene: NA
V gene: TRBV30
CDR3 protein: CAWSVRGARNEQYF

D gene: TRBD1
V gene: TRBV4-1
CDR3 protein: CASSPGTGGEKLFF

D gene: NA
V gene: TRBV10-3
CDR3 protein: CAISESIQGSSNYGYTF

D gene: TRBD1
V gene: TRBV29-1
CDR3 protein: CSANRGQNTGELFF

D gene: NA
V gene: TRBV12-3/TRBV12-4
CDR3 protein: CASTIDSRLSTEAFF

D gene: NA
V gene: TRBV4-1
CDR3 protein: CASSQDMRRWNYGYTF

D gene: TRBD2
V gene: TRBV12-3/TRBV12-4
CDR3 protein: CASSLGGGDQRHQETQYF

D gene: NA
V gene: TRBV10-1
CDR3 protein: CASSEDRSPLHF

D gene: NA
V gene: TRBV28
CDR3 protein: CASSLSPGTDTQYF

D gene: NA
V gene: TRBV27
CDR3 protein: CASSLVLRGEQYF

D gene: NA
V gene: TRBV15
CDR3 protein: CATSGRQLQPQHF

D gene: NA
V gene: TRBV6-9
CDR3 protein: CANYGYTF

D gene: TRBD1
V gene: TRBV6-2/TRBV6-3
CDR3 protein: CASSYYAPGQGARGTEAFF

D gene: TRBD1
V gene: TRBV6-2/TRBV6-3
CDR3 protein: CASSYGTGCRWAANTEAFF

D gene: TRBD2
V gene: TRBV6-5
CDR3 protein: CASSLGRWGGGIHNEQFF

D gene: NA
V gene: TRBV10-3
CDR3 protein: CAIGPRWEQFF

D gene: NA
V gene: TRBV7-2
CDR3 protein: CASSLSQTGELFF

D gene: NA
V gene: TRBV19
CDR3 protein: CASIFTPGVGNTIYF

D gene: TRBD1
V gene: TRBV11-2
CDR3 protein: CASSQGAPTYEQYF

D gene: NA
V gene: TRBV11-3
CDR3 protein: CASSLAPTYEQYF

D gene: NA
V gene: TRBV4-3
CDR3 protein: CASSQAFSGVARQPQHF

D gene: NA
V gene: TRBV7-2
CDR3 protein: CASSLSEGAYNEQFF

D gene: NA
V gene: TRBV30
CDR3 protein: CAWSSGWVREAFF

D gene: NA
V gene: TRBV5-5
CDR3 protein: CASRKSDGTEAFF

D gene: NA
V gene: TRBV2
CDR3 protein: CASSDSYNEQFF

D gene: TRBD1
V gene: TRBV27
CDR3 protein: CASSRDRARNEQFF

D gene: TRBD1
V gene: TRBV6-1
CDR3 protein: CASSEASGGFHEQYF

D gene: TRBD1
V gene: TRBV5-1
CDR3 protein: CASSLGTGETGELFF

D gene: TRBD2
V gene: TRBV6-5
CDR3 protein: CASSWLAGGFNAEQFF

D gene: NA
V gene: TRBV30
CDR3 protein: CAWSEFDIEQYF

D gene: NA
V gene: TRBV5-1
CDR3 protein: CASSPTVNTGELFF

D gene: NA
V gene: TRBV24-1
CDR3 protein: CATSASMGPNYGYTF

D gene: TRBD1
V gene: TRBV4-1
CDR3 protein: CASSRDRGYEQYF

D gene: NA
V gene: TRBV6-1
CDR3 protein: CASSDVGRSNQPQHF

D gene: NA
V gene: TRBV19
CDR3 protein: CASRHQGGASPLHF

D gene: NA
V gene: TRBV2
CDR3 protein: CASILATQETQYF

D gene: NA
V gene: TRBV5-1
CDR3 protein: CASSLSGLGWLERDYGYTF

D gene: TRBD2
V gene: TRBV27
CDR3 protein: CASSLVASGDYEQYF

D gene: NA
V gene: TRBV5-8
CDR3 protein: CASSVPFSGNTIYF